This TCR beta chain came from a study of a mutant IDH1 vaccine in newly diagnosed glioma. Study in general: Vaccines were begun 4-6 weeks after radiotherapy alone, or with temozolomide cycles. The earlier regimen, radiotherapy, temozolomide, or both, was most often both.

Time point given: week 47, end of study. Each dose delivered 300 ug of mutant IDH1 20-mer peptide subcutaneously with imiquimod. This CDR3 has 12 residues. The germline V gene has CDR1 SNHLY and CDR2 FYNNEI. V lost 2 bases and J lost 7, with 8 bases in between. This clone was seen many times. Antigen unknown. Some clones are missing from TCRdb's copy, which holds only in-frame ones; the method was immunoSEQ multiplex PCR. The sample contains about 56,000 clones, approximately 75% of which appear only once. The sequencing here drew on PBMCs, taken from a glioma patient whose treatment included an IDH1 peptide vaccine. The J gene is TRBJ1-1, the V gene TRBV2; no clear D. This TCR came from a man in his forties or fifties with glioma. The chain's CDR3 is CASSETYFEAFF. Written as DNA, the CDR3 is TGTGCCAGCAGTGAAACCTACTTTGAAGCTTTCTTT.